These T cell receptor beta chains were read from a single sample in a study of T cell changes during pregnancy in multiple sclerosis. The method was immunoSEQ multiplex PCR; TCRdb's version includes in-frame clones alone and lacks a portion of them. This table holds under 110,000 clones, 80% to 95% found once. Source: peripheral blood, taken after pregnancy. All receptors derive from a female donor with multiple sclerosis, enrolled in a pregnancy study. Both conserved end residues are part of each CDR3. D genes are given only for firm matches. The listing skips clone size in some rows; elsewhere it reads once, few, many or a size class.

cdr3_length: 15
clone_size: -
d_call: -
v_call: TRBV27
j_call: TRBJ2-4
cdr3_nt: TGTGCCAGCAGTCTACGCTCGGGACTCCAAAACATTCAGTACTTC
cdr3_aa: CASSLRSGLQNIQYF

cdr3_length: 15
clone_size: -
d_call: TRBD2
v_call: TRBV2
j_call: TRBJ2-1
cdr3_nt: TGTGCCAGCAGTATGACTAGCCTATCTTACAATGAGCAGTTCTTC
cdr3_aa: CASSMTSLSYNEQFF

cdr3_length: 14
clone_size: once
d_call: TRBD1
v_call: TRBV5-1
j_call: TRBJ2-1
cdr3_nt: TGCGCCAGCAGCTCGGGACAGGGGATAGGTGAGCAGTTCTTC
cdr3_aa: CASSSGQGIGEQFF

cdr3_length: 15
clone_size: -
d_call: TRBD1
v_call: TRBV6-5
j_call: TRBJ1-1
cdr3_nt: TGTGCCAGCACCATAGGCAGGGGGGTAAACACTGAAGCTTTCTTT
cdr3_aa: CASTIGRGVNTEAFF

cdr3_length: 12
clone_size: -
d_call: -
v_call: TRBV2
j_call: TRBJ2-1
cdr3_nt: TGTGCCAGCAGTGAATCGGCGGTGGAGCAGTTCTTC
cdr3_aa: CASSESAVEQFF

cdr3_length: 14
clone_size: -
d_call: -
v_call: TRBV27
j_call: TRBJ1-4
cdr3_nt: TGTGCCAGCAGTTTACAGGGGCGGAAGGAAAAACTGTTTTTT
cdr3_aa: CASSLQGRKEKLFF

cdr3_length: 13
clone_size: -
d_call: -
v_call: TRBV27
j_call: TRBJ2-2
cdr3_nt: TGTGCCAGCAGTTTGGGGCAGGCCGGGGAGCTGTTTTTT
cdr3_aa: CASSLGQAGELFF

cdr3_length: 15
clone_size: -
d_call: -
v_call: TRBV5-4
j_call: TRBJ2-7
cdr3_nt: TGTGCCAGCAGCTTGTCAGGGCTGGGGACCTACGAGCAGTACTTC
cdr3_aa: CASSLSGLGTYEQYF

cdr3_length: 15
clone_size: -
d_call: -
v_call: TRBV11-2
j_call: TRBJ1-2
cdr3_nt: TGTGCCAGCAGCTTAGCACAGGGCAGAGGGAGTGGCTACACCTTC
cdr3_aa: CASSLAQGRGSGYTF

cdr3_length: 14
clone_size: -
d_call: TRBD1
v_call: TRBV7-9
j_call: TRBJ2-2
cdr3_nt: TGTGCCAGCAGCCCCAGACAGGGGTCCGGGGAGCTGTTTTTT
cdr3_aa: CASSPRQGSGELFF

cdr3_length: 14
clone_size: -
d_call: TRBD1
v_call: TRBV2
j_call: TRBJ1-5
cdr3_nt: TGTGCCAGCAGTTTGGACAGGGTGAATCAGCCCCAGCATTTT
cdr3_aa: CASSLDRVNQPQHF

cdr3_length: 14
clone_size: -
d_call: -
v_call: TRBV28
j_call: TRBJ2-5
cdr3_nt: TGTGCCAGCAGTTTACCCCCGAGTTCAGAGACCCAGTACTTC
cdr3_aa: CASSLPPSSETQYF

cdr3_length: 16
clone_size: once
d_call: -
v_call: TRBV19
j_call: TRBJ2-5
cdr3_nt: TGTGCCAGTAGTCCTCGAGGAGGACAGTCAACAAGGCAATTATACTTC
cdr3_aa: CASSPRGGQSTRQLYF

cdr3_length: 15
clone_size: -
d_call: TRBD1
v_call: TRBV18
j_call: TRBJ1-1
cdr3_nt: TGTGCCAGCTCACCGACGACAGGGGCTTACTCTGAAGCTTTCTTT
cdr3_aa: CASSPTTGAYSEAFF

cdr3_length: 13
clone_size: -
d_call: -
v_call: TRBV6-1
j_call: TRBJ2-1
cdr3_nt: TGTGCCAGCAGAGATCCCAGGGGCGATGAGCAGTTCTTC
cdr3_aa: CASRDPRGDEQFF

cdr3_length: 16
clone_size: -
d_call: TRBD2
v_call: TRBV7-2
j_call: TRBJ2-7
cdr3_nt: TGTGCCAGCAGCTTAGTCAGCGGGAGGGGTACCTACGAGCAGTACTTC
cdr3_aa: CASSLVSGRGTYEQYF

cdr3_length: 14
clone_size: -
d_call: -
v_call: TRBV21-1
j_call: TRBJ1-2
cdr3_nt: TGTGCCAGCAGCAAAAGGTTCACAGGGGGTGGCTACACCTTC
cdr3_aa: CASSKRFTGGGYTF